This TCR beta chain derives from a study of chemoradiotherapy in HPV16-positive cancers. Study-wide results and caveats: The functional HPV-specific definition rests on just two HPV16-positive patients. Candidate HPV-specific clones and E7-related TCR motifs grew in tumor during treatment.

TCRdb keeps only in-frame clones here, not all; method: immunoSEQ multiplex PCR. The sample contains 30,000 or so clones, 75% to 90% of which appear only once. Comments on this clone: The antigen remains unidentified.

CDR3 length equals 15 residues. V lost 3 bases to trimming and J lost 9 bases; unmatched junction nucleotides: 7. CDR1 and CDR2 (germline): SEHNR, FQNEAQ (reference sequence). The TCR comes from a human donor with HPV-associated anogenital cancer. The chain employs TRBV7-9 and TRBJ2-1; 11 positions match TRBD2. The input for sequencing was blood, taken from a patient who underwent chemoradiotherapy. The CDR3 nucleotides read TGTGCCAGCAGCTTCGTAGCGGGGGGGCCGAGTGAGCAGTTCTTC. This encodes CASSFVAGGPSEQFF.